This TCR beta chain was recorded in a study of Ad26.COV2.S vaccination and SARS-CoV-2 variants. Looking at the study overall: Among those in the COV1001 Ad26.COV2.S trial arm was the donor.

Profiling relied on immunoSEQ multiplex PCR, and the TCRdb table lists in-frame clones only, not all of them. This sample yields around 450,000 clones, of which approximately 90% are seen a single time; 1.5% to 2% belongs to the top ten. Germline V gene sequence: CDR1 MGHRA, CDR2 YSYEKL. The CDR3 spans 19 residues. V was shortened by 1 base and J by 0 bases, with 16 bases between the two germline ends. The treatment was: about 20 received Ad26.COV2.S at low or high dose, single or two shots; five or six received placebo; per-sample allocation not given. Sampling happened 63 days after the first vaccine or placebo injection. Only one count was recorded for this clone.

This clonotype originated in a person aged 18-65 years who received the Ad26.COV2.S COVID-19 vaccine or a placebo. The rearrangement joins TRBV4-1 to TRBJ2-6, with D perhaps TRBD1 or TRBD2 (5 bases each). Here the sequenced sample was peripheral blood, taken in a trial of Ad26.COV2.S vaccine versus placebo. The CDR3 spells CASSQGLVGDTSGANVLTF. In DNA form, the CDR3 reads TGCGCCAGCAGCCAAGGGTTGGTGGGGGATACCTCTGGGGCCAACGTCCTGACTTTC.